This T cell receptor beta chain was captured in a study of cytomegalovirus exposure and HLA in healthy donors. It was with 60 Vbeta and 13 Jbeta primers that the PCR ran. Profiling relied on immunoSEQ multiplex PCR, and the TCRdb table lists in-frame clones only, not all of them. The data show around 150,000 clones, with around 86% seen just once and about 0.89% held by the top ten. Sequenced material: PBMCs. The sequence came from a girl aged 2-9 years in good health and CMV-seropositive.

CDR3 nucleotides: TGTGCCAGCACTGACGGGGGGCAAGCTTTCTTT. This translates into CASTDGGQAFF. This sequence joins TRBV25-1 and TRBJ1-1, with D perhaps matching TRBD1 (6 bases). The CDR3 extends over 11 amino acids. CDR1 and CDR2 from the germline V gene are MGHDK and SYGVNS. V lost 7 bases and J lost 9, with 12 bases in between. The complete variable domain, with remaining parts taken from reference TRBV25-1 and TRBJ1-1, reads EADIYQTPRYLVIGTGKKITLECSQTMGHDKMYWYQQDPGMELHLIHYSYGVNSTEKGDLSSESTVSRIRTEHFPLTLESARPSHTSQYLCASTDGGQAFFGQGTRLTVV.